Below, one TCR beta chain is given with its context. Its target antigen remains unknown. Per-base qualities were not stored, and no clone one base away is much larger. The data derive from a study of cytotoxic CD8 clonotypes in ibrutinib-treated CLL (dated by TCRdb to the early 2020s). Background for the entire study: The cohort included about 15 treatment-naive and approximately eleven relapsed/refractory patients; about 17 were IGHV unmutated. Response samples were taken after a median of roughly 12 months on treatment, ranging from roughly 6 to 36 months. Longitudinal samples were obtainable from about 30% of the roughly 86 participants in the trial. Cryopreserved peripheral blood mononuclear cells were obtained before treatment, at response, and at either sustained remission or disease progression. Responses were partial in roughly 25 patients and complete in 2; after median about 5.5 years follow-up, roughly 14 stayed in remission and roughly twelve progressed. On average, each sample yielded hundreds of thousands of productive templates and tens of thousands of productive rearrangements.

Points the paper makes about the study in general: Public clonotypes were rare and either shrank or stayed stable during treatment, and the rise in clonality at ibrutinib response reflected expansion of private clonotypes. Baseline clonality was found to be higher than that of age-matched healthy donors and was strongly correlated with circulating CD8+ T-cell counts. An increase in clonality was observed at ibrutinib response, with clonality remaining stable during sustained remission and falling back toward baseline at progression. Sampling times were not matched between sustained-remission and progressing patients, and lymph node repertoires were not studied.

Around 1.8 micrograms of genomic DNA were extracted from cryopreserved PBMCs for TCR beta library preparation. Longitudinal blood samples from CLL patients receiving ibrutinib monotherapy were subjected to high-throughput TCR beta sequencing. Patients were enrolled in a phase 2 open-label single-center ibrutinib monotherapy trial. The goal of deep resolution MiSeq sequencing was a depth between 1 in 1 million and 1 in 200,000 T cells, and coverage averaged 10x per clonotype. The immunoSEQ hsTCRB Kit was used to generate TCR beta libraries. The authors' analysis ran thus. The data were analyzed with ImmunoSEQ Analyzer and ImmunoSEQ Data Assistant, and V, D and J gene assignments followed IMGT definitions. Clonality, with values ranging from 0 to 1, was calculated as one minus the normalized Shannon entropy of productive rearrangement frequencies. Only overrepresented clonotypes making up at least 0.05% of each patient's repertoire were included in the public clonotype analysis. Some 13 age-matched healthy donor repertoires from immuneACCESS served as clonality controls. TCRdb mirrors the immuneACCESS table, restricted to in-frame sequences. Some clones are absent from its copies; in checked studies, under half trace to an unresolved V gene, and the reason for the others is unknown. The V and J calls and clone size come from that table; D and trimming were worked out from the DNA. Recorded for this sample are around 310,000 clones; around four fifths of them occurred a single time. Under 8.5% of the sample lies in the top ten.

The receptor was isolated from a human donor with chronic lymphocytic leukemia. Sequences were derived from PBMCs, sampled before ibrutinib treatment.

The DNA reads TGTGCCAGCAGGAGGGGGCGGAGCGGGGAGCTGTTTTTT. It translates as CASRRGRSGELFF. The rearranged chain carries TRBV27 and TRBJ2-2; 7 bases in the junction line up with TRBD1. Germline trimming: 6 bases from V, 7 bases from J; junction bases outside gene matches: 5. The CDR3 spans 13 residues, from the cysteine through the phenylalanine. Kept here is only the CDR3 DNA, which spans 39 bases and is read in frame from base 1. The germline V gene (reference sequence) specifies MNHEY as CDR1 and SMNVEV as CDR2.